This T cell receptor (beta chain) was captured in a study of blood T cell repertoires in COVID-19. V lost 0 bases to trimming and J lost 0 bases, with 10 bases between them. CDR1 SGHRS and CDR2 YFSETQ come from the germline V gene. The CDR3 has 15 amino acids. Measured with immunoSEQ multiplex PCR; TCRdb has only the in-frame clones, and not every one. The sample lists 80,000 to 90,000 clones, roughly four fifths occurring once. This clone has just a few counts. This sequence was found in a woman of 80 years or more with acute or convalescent COVID-19. V and J are TRBV5-1 and TRBJ2-7; no clear D. The material sequenced was peripheral blood. CDR3 amino acids: CASSLGGTHSYEQYF. CDR3 nucleotides: TGCGCCAGCAGCTTGGGAGGCACCCACTCCTACGAGCAGTACTTC.